The 8 T cell receptor beta chains given below trace back to one sample, sequenced in a study of T cells after yellow fever vaccination. TCRdb reanalysed the 5' RACE reads using MiXCR and keeps one entry per CDR3 protein. The sample has tens of thousands of distinct CDR3 sequences; about 6% are singletons. The sample here was CD8+ T cells sorted from PBMCs, taken about 41 days after the first yellow fever vaccination. The receptors were gathered from a man younger than 35 who received the YFV17D yellow fever vaccine.

This clonotype was counted at least ten times. This chain joins TRBV4-3 and TRBJ2-1; 9 positions agree with TRBD2. V lost 3 bases to trimming and J lost 4 bases; unmatched junction nucleotides: 7. The germline CDR1 and CDR2 sequences are LGHNA and YSLEER. The CDR3 spans 16 residues. The chain's CDR3 is CASSQVTSGLYNEQFF. The DNA of the CDR3 is TGCGCCAGCAGCCAGGTCACTAGCGGGCTGTACAATGAGCAGTTCTTC.

This clonotype was seen at least ten times. This rearrangement joins TRBV5-1 to TRBJ2-7; D is uncertain. In germline, CDR1 is SGHRS, CDR2 YFSETQ. V gave up 4 bases and J gave up 2 bases, with 7 bases separating them. The CDR3 covers 12 residues. The CDR3 region is CASSPTTYEQYF. CDR3 DNA: TGCGCCAGCAGCCCAACGACCTACGAGCAGTACTTC.

This clonotype was picked up a small number of times. The rearrangement uses TRBV5-1 and TRBJ2-7, with D uncertain. Germline V gene data show CDR1 as SGHRS and CDR2 as YFSETQ. There are 13 residues in the CDR3. Trimming removed 3 bases at V and 4 bases at J, with 11 bases between. The CDR3 sequence: CASSSPLPYEQYV. The CDR3 DNA reads TGCGCCAGCAGCTCGCCGTTACCGTACGAGCAGTACGTC.

This clonotype has just a few counts. V usage is TRBV27 and J usage is TRBJ2-2; D might be TRBD1 (6 bases). CDR3 size: 16 residues. Deletions cut 5 bases from V and 0 bases from J, with 13 bases between. Germline assignment: CDR1 MNHEY and CDR2 SMNVEV (reference sequence). The CDR3 region is CASSPRQVPNTGELFF. In DNA form, the CDR3 reads TGTGCCAGCAGTCCACGACAGGTCCCGAACACCGGGGAGCTGTTTTTT.

This clonotype was counted many times. The rearrangement joins TRBV12-3 or TRBV12-4 to TRBJ1-5; D gene unclear. Trimming cost V 2 bases and J 0 bases, with 2 bases left between them. This CDR3 region has 13 residues. The CDR3 nucleotides read TGTGCCAGCAGTTTACTTAGCAATCAGCCCCAGCATTTT. Amino acids: CASSLLSNQPQHF.

This clonotype was counted many times. V usage is TRBV7-8 and J usage is TRBJ2-3, with 11 bases that match TRBD2. The CDR3 extends over 15 amino acids. Germline CDR1 is SGHVS and CDR2 is FQNEAQ. J lost 5 bases, V lost 5 bases, and 6 bases had no gene match. CDR3 nucleotide sequence: TGTGCCAGCAGCAGATTAGCGGGGGGGCAAGATACGCAGTATTTT. This translates into CASSRLAGGQDTQYF. The full variable domain, completed using reference TRBV7-8 and TRBJ2-3, is GAGVSQSPRYKVAKRGQDVALRCDPISGHVSLFWYQQALGQGPEFLTYFQNEAQLDKSGLPSDRFFAERPEGSVSTLKIQRTQQEDSAVYLCASSRLAGGQDTQYFGPGTRLTVL.

The V and J genes are TRBV19 and TRBJ1-4; 8 bases line up with TRBD1. Germline V gene sequence: CDR1 LNHDA, CDR2 SQIVND (reference sequence). This CDR3 has 15 residues. The junction had 6 bases not matched to a gene; V was cut back by 3 bases and J by 6 bases. The CDR3 coding sequence is TGTGCCAGTAGTATGCGGACAGGGCTTCATGAAAAACTGTTTTTT. Translated, it gives CASSMRTGLHEKLFF. Looking up the rest from reference TRBV19 and TRBJ1-4 gives the full variable domain: DGGITQSPKYLFRKEGQNVTLSCEQNLNHDAMYWYRQDPGQGLRLIYYSQIVNDFQKGDIAEGYSVSREKKESFPLTVTSAQKNPTAFYLCASSMRTGLHEKLFFGSGTQLSVL.

The chain uses TRBV18 and TRBJ1-1; D is unclear. V was shortened by 4 bases and J by 4 bases, with 10 bases between the two germline ends. The CDR3 consists of 13 residues. Germline V gives CDR1 KGHSH, CDR2 LQKENI. CDR3 DNA sequence: TGTGCCAGCTCACTCGCCCCCTTCACTGAAGCTTTCTTT. Translated: CASSLAPFTEAFF. The full variable domain, completed using reference TRBV18 and TRBJ1-1, is NAGVMQNPRHLVRRRGQEARLRCSPMKGHSHVYWYRQLPEEGLKFMVYLQKENIIDESGMPKERFSAEFPKEGPSILRIQQVVRGDSAAYFCASSLAPFTEAFFGQGTRLTVV.